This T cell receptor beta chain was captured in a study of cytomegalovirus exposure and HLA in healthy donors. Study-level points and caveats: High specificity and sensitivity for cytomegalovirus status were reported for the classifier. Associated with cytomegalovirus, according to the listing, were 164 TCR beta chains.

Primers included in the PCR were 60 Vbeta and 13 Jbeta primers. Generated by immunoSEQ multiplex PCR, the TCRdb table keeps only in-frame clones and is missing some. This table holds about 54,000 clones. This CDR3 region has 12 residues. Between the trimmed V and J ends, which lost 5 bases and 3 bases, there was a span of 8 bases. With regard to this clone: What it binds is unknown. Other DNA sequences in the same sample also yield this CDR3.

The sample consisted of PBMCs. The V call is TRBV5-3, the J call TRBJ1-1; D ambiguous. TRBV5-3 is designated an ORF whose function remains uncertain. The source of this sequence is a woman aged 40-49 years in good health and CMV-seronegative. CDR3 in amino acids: CARRTSDTEAFF. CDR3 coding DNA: TGTGCCAGAAGGACATCGGACACTGAAGCTTTCTTT.